This TCR beta chain comes out of a study of cytomegalovirus exposure and HLA in healthy donors (dated by TCRdb to between 2016 and 2019). Looking at the study overall: A later analysis indicated that the 120 validation repertoires were generated on the platform also employed for the roughly 720 repertoires of the first cohort. The aim of the study was to test whether cataloging public T cell receptors could identify signatures of past pathogen exposure. Besides the first cohort of under 700 subjects, a separate validation cohort made up of 95 to 150 different subjects was used. High-throughput TCR immunosequencing, statistical association of individual TCRs with disease status, and machine learning were combined to predict cytomegalovirus infection status.

The library came from the immunoSEQ multiplex PCR assay. As for how the authors treated the data: A statistical classification framework was developed to diagnose cytomegalovirus status using the catalog of TCR beta chain sequences. The clones in this table, taken by TCRdb from immuneACCESS, are in-frame only. Not every clone is retained; where verified, under half of the shortfall comes from an unresolved V gene, and the cause of the rest is unknown. V, J and clone size reflect that table, while D and trimming were determined from the DNA. For this sample the table gives around 93,000 clones, of which 75% to 90% were detected only once. The ten largest account for roughly 20% of the sample. Here is what the overall study found, with its caveats: A few of the identified cytomegalovirus-associated TCR beta chains were confirmed in vitro to be specific for cytomegalovirus antigens. The authors suggested that the approach could potentially be generalized to other disease states and immunological phenotypes. In a later analysis, TCRs clustered in the first cohort were found to also tend to co-occur in the approximately 120 validation repertoires, with 85% to 95% of cluster scores above 0. Across donors, most TCR sequences were observed very rarely, whereas some public TCRs were present in many individuals. The validation cohort had no HLA typing available for a later analysis, so co-occurrence within that cohort was assessed over all 120 or so repertoires. The study listed approximately 150 TCR beta chains as associated with cytomegalovirus. Cytomegalovirus status was reported to be diagnosed by the classifier with high specificity and sensitivity in both the original and validation cohorts.

Donors formed part of the validation cohort, which comprised about 130 subjects and was distinct from the first cohort of under 800 subjects. Notes on this clone: The specificity of this receptor is unknown. Base qualities are missing; no much larger clone stands one base away.

From the germline V gene, CDR1 is SGHRS and CDR2 is YFSETQ. V loses 8 bases, J loses 1 base, and the germline ends lie 12 bases apart. The CDR3 runs 13 residues from the cysteine to the phenylalanine. Only the CDR3 part of the read is kept: 39 bases, read in frame from the first base. Sequenced material: PBMCs. The chain links TRBV5-1 with TRBJ1-1, and the D gene may be TRBD1, 5 bases matching. The receptor was isolated from a man aged 18 to 30 in good health and CMV-seropositive. The CDR3: CASREGANTEAFF. The nucleotide sequence is given as TGCGCCAGTAGAGAAGGGGCGAACACTGAAGCTTTCTTT.